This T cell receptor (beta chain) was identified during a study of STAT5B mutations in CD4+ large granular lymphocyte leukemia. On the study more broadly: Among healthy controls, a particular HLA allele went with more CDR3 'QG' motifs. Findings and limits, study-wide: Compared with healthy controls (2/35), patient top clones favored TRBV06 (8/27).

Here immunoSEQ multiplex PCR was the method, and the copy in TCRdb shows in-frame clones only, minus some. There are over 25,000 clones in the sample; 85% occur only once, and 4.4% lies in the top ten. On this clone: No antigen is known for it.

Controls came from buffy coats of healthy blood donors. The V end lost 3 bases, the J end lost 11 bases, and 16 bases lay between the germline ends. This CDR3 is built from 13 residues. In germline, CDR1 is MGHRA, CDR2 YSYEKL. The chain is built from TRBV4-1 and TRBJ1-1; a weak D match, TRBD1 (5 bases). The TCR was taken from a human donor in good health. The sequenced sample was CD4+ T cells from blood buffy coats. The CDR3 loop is CASSHPQGAVAFF. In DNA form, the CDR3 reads TGCGCCAGCAGCCACCCTCAGGGCGCAGTGGCTTTCTTT.